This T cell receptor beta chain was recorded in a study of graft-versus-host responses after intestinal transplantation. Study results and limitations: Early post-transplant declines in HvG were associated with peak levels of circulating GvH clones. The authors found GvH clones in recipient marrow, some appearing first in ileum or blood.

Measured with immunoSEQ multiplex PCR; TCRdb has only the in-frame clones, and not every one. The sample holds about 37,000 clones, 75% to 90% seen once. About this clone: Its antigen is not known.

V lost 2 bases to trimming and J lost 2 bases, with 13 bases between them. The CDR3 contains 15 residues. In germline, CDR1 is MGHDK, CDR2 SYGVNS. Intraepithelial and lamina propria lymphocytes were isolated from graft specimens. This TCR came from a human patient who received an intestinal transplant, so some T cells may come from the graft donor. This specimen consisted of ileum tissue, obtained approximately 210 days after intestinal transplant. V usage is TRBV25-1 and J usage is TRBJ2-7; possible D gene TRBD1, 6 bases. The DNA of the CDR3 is TGTGCCAGCAGTGAACTGAGGGGGTGGACCTACGAGCAGTACTTC. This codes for CASSELRGWTYEQYF.